This is a list of T cell receptor beta chains from one sample in a study of blood T cell repertoires in COVID-19. Measured with immunoSEQ multiplex PCR; TCRdb has only the in-frame clones, and not every one. The top ten clones hold 10% to 15% of a sample with 160,000 or so clones, approximately 80% of them seen once. Sequences were obtained from peripheral blood. These TCRs come from a man in his 70s who had recovered from COVID-19. CDR3s include the opening cysteine and the closing phenylalanine or tryptophan. The D gene is left open where the match is weak. Rows may omit the clone size; those that give it use once, few, many or a size class.

j_call v_call d_call clone_size cdr3_aa cdr3_nt
TRBJ1-4 TRBV18 . . CASSPNRVAEVVEKLFF TGTGCCAGCTCACCTAATAGAGTGGCAGAGGTTGTTGAAAAACTGTTTTTT
TRBJ2-1 TRBV24-1 TRBD1 . CATSDLGTATGQFF TGTGCCACCAGTGATTTGGGGACAGCAACCGGGCAGTTCTTC
TRBJ2-3 TRBV2 . . CASRRDTLTQYF TGTGCCAGCAGACGGGACACCCTAACGCAGTATTTT
TRBJ1-2 TRBV5-5 TRBD1 . CASSSRDSPLYDGYTF TGTGCCAGCAGCAGCCGGGACAGTCCCTTATACGATGGCTACACCTTC
TRBJ2-7 TRBV4-1 . . CASSLQGEDEQYF TGCGCCAGCAGCCTTCAAGGAGAGGACGAGCAGTACTTC
TRBJ2-1 TRBV20-1 TRBD2 . CSASGGREPYNEQFF TGCAGTGCTAGTGGGGGGAGGGAACCCTACAATGAGCAGTTCTTC
TRBJ2-1 TRBV7-9 TRBD2 . CASTLGLALNEQFF TGTGCCAGCACCCTCGGACTAGCGCTAAATGAGCAGTTCTTC
TRBJ2-1 TRBV20-1 . . CSARLAEQFF TGCAGTGCTAGGTTGGCCGAGCAGTTCTTC
TRBJ2-4 TRBV21-1 . . CASSKGGPRRNIQYF TGTGCCAGCAGCAAAGGAGGGCCGAGGAGAAACATTCAGTACTTC
TRBJ2-1 TRBV28 TRBD2 . CASSTGGRYNEQFF TGTGCCAGCAGTACGGGAGGCCGCTACAATGAGCAGTTCTTC
TRBJ2-3 TRBV25-1 . . CAKPLLGGGTDTQYF TGTGCCAAACCGCTGTTGGGGGGAGGAACAGATACGCAGTATTTT
TRBJ2-2 TRBV27 . . CASRGQMNTGELFF TGTGCCAGCAGGGGACAAATGAACACCGGGGAGCTGTTTTTT
TRBJ1-5 TRBV28 . . CASSLLQEGNQPQHF TGTGCCAGCAGTTTATTGCAGGAAGGCAATCAGCCCCAGCATTTT
TRBJ2-3 TRBV4-1 TRBD1 . CASSSRDRPSTDTQYF TGCGCCAGCAGCTCCCGGGACAGACCTAGCACAGATACGCAGTATTTT
TRBJ1-6 TRBV11-2 . . CASTHGVRAPLHF TGTGCCAGCACCCACGGGGTTCGGGCACCCCTCCACTTT
TRBJ2-7 TRBV7-3 . . CASSFGPGRSYEQYF TGTGCCAGCAGCTTTGGACCAGGGAGGTCCTACGAGCAGTACTTC
TRBJ2-7 TRBV18 TRBD2 . CASSPRASGNSYEQYF TGTGCCAGCTCACCACGCGCTAGCGGGAACTCCTACGAGCAGTACTTC
TRBJ1-2 TRBV3-1/TRBV3-2 . . CASSQRQESAYGYTF TGTGCCAGCAGCCAAAGACAGGAGTCAGCCTATGGCTACACCTTC
TRBJ2-3 TRBV28 . . CASNGLPDTQYF TGTGCCAGCAACGGGTTGCCAGATACGCAGTATTTT
TRBJ2-1 TRBV7-6 . few CASSLRPGPRGGEQFF TGTGCCAGCAGCTTACGGCCCGGGCCTCGGGGTGGGGAGCAGTTCTTC
TRBJ2-7 TRBV11-2 . . CASSRMASYEQYF TGTGCCAGCAGTCGAATGGCTTCCTACGAGCAGTACTTC
TRBJ2-7 TRBV5-5 TRBD1 . CASSLAGDRGPYEQYF TGTGCCAGCAGCTTGGCGGGTGACAGGGGGCCCTACGAGCAGTACTTC
TRBJ2-2 TRBV9 TRBD2 . CASSVASSGRSGTGELFF TGTGCCAGCAGCGTAGCTAGTAGCGGGAGGTCGGGTACCGGGGAGCTGTTTTTT
TRBJ2-3 TRBV5-1 TRBD2 . CASIHRGLAGGTDTQYF TGCGCCAGCATCCACCGTGGACTAGCGGGAGGAACAGATACGCAGTATTTT
TRBJ2-3 TRBV18 TRBD2 . CASSPTSSGSTDTQYF TGTGCCAGCTCGCCCACGTCTAGCGGTAGCACAGATACGCAGTATTTT
TRBJ2-1 TRBV7-2 TRBD1 . CASSPLGGTGRQFF TGTGCCAGCAGCCCCCTAGGCGGGACAGGGAGGCAGTTCTTC
TRBJ2-1 TRBV6-5 TRBD2 . CASRLAGNSYNEQFF TGTGCCAGCAGACTAGCGGGGAACTCCTACAATGAGCAGTTCTTC
TRBJ2-3 TRBV11-2 . . CASSHRAGGTDTQYF TGTGCCAGCAGCCACCGGGCGGGCGGCACAGATACGCAGTATTTT
TRBJ2-5 TRBV2 TRBD2 once CASSRGLAGETQYF TGTGCCAGCAGCCGAGGACTAGCGGGAGAGACCCAGTACTTC
TRBJ2-2 TRBV28 . . CASSFQGGELFF TGTGCCAGCAGTTTCCAGGGCGGGGAGCTGTTTTTT
TRBJ2-1 TRBV7-8 TRBD1 . CASSAGTGSYNEQFF TGTGCCAGCAGCGCCGGGACAGGGTCTTACAATGAGCAGTTCTTC
TRBJ2-5 TRBV7-8 . few CASSFGGQETQYF TGTGCCAGCAGCTTTGGGGGGCAAGAGACCCAGTACTTC
TRBJ1-1 TRBV7-9 TRBD1 . CASSSGTGIVAFF TGTGCCAGCAGCTCCGGGACAGGGATAGTAGCTTTCTTT
TRBJ1-2 TRBV7-2 TRBD1 . CASSPERTGYGYTF TGTGCCAGCAGCCCAGAACGGACAGGCTATGGCTACACCTTC
TRBJ1-1 TRBV15 . . CATSDQEGGAFF TGTGCCACCAGCGACCAGGAGGGCGGAGCTTTCTTT
TRBJ1-2 TRBV7-8 . . CASSTGTPYGYTF TGTGCCAGCAGCACCGGGACACCTTATGGCTACACCTTC
TRBJ1-2 TRBV27 . . CASRPSAGAVGYTF TGTGCCAGCAGACCTTCGGCGGGGGCAGTAGGCTACACCTTC
TRBJ2-7 TRBV6-6 . . CASSYPRDEQYF TGTGCCAGCAGTTACCCCCGTGACGAGCAGTACTTC
TRBJ2-1 TRBV15 . . CATSRDSGAGVYNEQFF TGTGCCACCAGCAGAGATTCAGGGGCGGGAGTTTACAATGAGCAGTTCTTC
TRBJ2-7 TRBV5-4 . . CASSLARSGGTSYEQYF TGTGCCAGCAGCTTGGCCAGAAGTGGGGGGACGTCCTACGAGCAGTACTTC
TRBJ2-5 TRBV5-1 TRBD1 . CASSLATGTGEETQYF TGCGCCAGCAGCTTAGCTACCGGGACAGGGGAAGAGACCCAGTACTTC
TRBJ2-2 TRBV6-4 TRBD2 . CASWMGLENTGELFF TGTGCCAGCTGGATGGGACTAGAGAACACCGGGGAGCTGTTTTTT
TRBJ1-1 TRBV5-1 . . CASSYTVPNTEAFF TGCGCCAGCAGCTACACAGTACCGAACACTGAAGCTTTCTTT
TRBJ2-7 TRBV20-1 . . CSASPGQSSYEQYF TGCAGTGCTAGTCCAGGGCAAAGCTCCTACGAGCAGTACTTC
TRBJ2-6 TRBV9 TRBD1 . CASSPRGDSQVVNVLTF TGTGCCAGCAGCCCCCGTGGGGACAGCCAGGTAGTCAACGTCCTGACTTTC
TRBJ2-7 TRBV27 . . CASAQRASEQYF TGTGCCAGCGCTCAGAGGGCTTCCGAGCAGTACTTC
TRBJ2-7 TRBV20-1 . . CSASAMDSAAYEQYF TGCAGTGCTAGTGCCATGGACTCGGCTGCCTACGAGCAGTACTTC
TRBJ1-2 TRBV6-5 TRBD1 . CASSYATQGAGYGYTF TGTGCCAGCAGTTACGCGACTCAGGGGGCTGGCTATGGCTACACCTTC
TRBJ1-2 TRBV3-1/TRBV3-2 . . CASSQGLGGGYTF TGTGCCAGCAGCCAAGGACTAGGCGGGGGCTACACCTTC
TRBJ1-1 TRBV6-1 . . CASSEGVIGNTEAFF TGTGCCAGCAGTGAAGGAGTCATCGGGAACACTGAAGCTTTCTTT
TRBJ1-5 TRBV11-2 . . CASSLDVTVSNQPQHF TGTGCCAGCAGCTTAGACGTGACAGTTAGCAATCAGCCCCAGCATTTT
TRBJ1-2 TRBV5-1 TRBD1 . CASRKGQGAPDYGYTF TGCGCCAGCAGGAAGGGACAGGGGGCGCCGGACTATGGCTACACCTTC
TRBJ1-5 TRBV4-1 . once CASSQVQSNQPQHF TGCGCCAGCAGCCAAGTACAGAGCAATCAGCCCCAGCATTTT
TRBJ2-1 TRBV28 TRBD2 . CASSWTTSGSLWEQFF TGTGCCAGCAGTTGGACCACTAGCGGGAGTCTCTGGGAGCAGTTCTTC
TRBJ2-3 TRBV5-1 TRBD1 . CASSLARQGAADTQYF TGCGCCAGCAGCTTGGCGAGACAGGGGGCAGCAGATACGCAGTATTTT